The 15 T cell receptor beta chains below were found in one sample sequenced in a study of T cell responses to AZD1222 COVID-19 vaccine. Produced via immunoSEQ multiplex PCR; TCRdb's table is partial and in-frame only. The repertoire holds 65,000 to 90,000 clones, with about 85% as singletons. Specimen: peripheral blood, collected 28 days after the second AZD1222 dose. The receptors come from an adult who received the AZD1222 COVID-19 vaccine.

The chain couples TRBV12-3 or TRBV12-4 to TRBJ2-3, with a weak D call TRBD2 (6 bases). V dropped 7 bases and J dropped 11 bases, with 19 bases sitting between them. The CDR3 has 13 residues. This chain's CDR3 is CASTLGPPGEQYF. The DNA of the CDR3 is TGTGCCAGCACCCTCGGTCCCCCGGGGGAGCAGTATTTT.

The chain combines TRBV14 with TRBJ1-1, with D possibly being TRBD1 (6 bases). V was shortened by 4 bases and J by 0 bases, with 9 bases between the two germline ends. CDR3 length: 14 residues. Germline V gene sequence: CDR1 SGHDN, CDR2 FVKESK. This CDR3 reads CASSLPGVNTEAFF. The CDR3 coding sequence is TGTGCCAGCAGCCTGCCAGGGGTGAACACTGAAGCTTTCTTT.

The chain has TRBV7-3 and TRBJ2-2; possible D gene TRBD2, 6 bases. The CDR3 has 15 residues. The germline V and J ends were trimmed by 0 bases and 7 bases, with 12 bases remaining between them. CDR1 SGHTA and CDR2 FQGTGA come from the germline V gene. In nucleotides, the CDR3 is TGTGCCAGCAGCTTAACCTACGGGGGAAACGGGGAGCTGTTTTTT. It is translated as CASSLTYGGNGELFF. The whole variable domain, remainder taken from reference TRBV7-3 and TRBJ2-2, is GAGVSQTPSNKVTEKGKYVELRCDPISGHTALYWYRQSLGQGPEFLIYFQGTGAADDSGLPNDRFFAVRPEGSVSTLKIQRTERGDSAVYLCASSLTYGGNGELFFGEGSRLTVL.

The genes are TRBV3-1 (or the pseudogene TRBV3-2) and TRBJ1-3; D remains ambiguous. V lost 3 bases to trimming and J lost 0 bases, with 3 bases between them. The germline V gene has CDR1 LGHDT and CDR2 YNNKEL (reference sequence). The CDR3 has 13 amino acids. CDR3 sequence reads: CASSHNSGNTIYF. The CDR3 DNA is TGTGCCAGCAGCCACAACTCTGGAAACACCATATATTTT.

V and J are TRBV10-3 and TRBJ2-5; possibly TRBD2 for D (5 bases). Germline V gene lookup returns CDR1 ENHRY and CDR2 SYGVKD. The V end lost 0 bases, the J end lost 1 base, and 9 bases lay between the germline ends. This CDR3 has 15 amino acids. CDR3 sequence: CAISESGSAQETQYF. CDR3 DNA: TGTGCCATCAGTGAGTCGGGTAGCGCCCAAGAGACCCAGTACTTC.

CDR3 region: CASSDYAGTGVKNIQYF. CDR3 nucleotides: TGTGCCAGCAGCGACTACGCCGGGACAGGGGTGAAAAACATTCAGTACTTC. The chain links TRBV9 to TRBJ2-4, with TRBD1 matching over 10 bases. Germline trimming cut 3 bases from V and 4 bases from J; bases unmatched to any gene: 10. Germline values: CDR1 SGDLS, CDR2 YYNGEE. CDR3 length equals 17 residues.

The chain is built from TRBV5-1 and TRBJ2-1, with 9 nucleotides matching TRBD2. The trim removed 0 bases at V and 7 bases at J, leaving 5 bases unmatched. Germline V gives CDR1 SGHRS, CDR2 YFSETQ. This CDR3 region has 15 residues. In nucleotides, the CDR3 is TGCGCCAGCAGCTTGGTTAGCGGGAGCGTTAATGAGCAGTTCTTC. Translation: CASSLVSGSVNEQFF.

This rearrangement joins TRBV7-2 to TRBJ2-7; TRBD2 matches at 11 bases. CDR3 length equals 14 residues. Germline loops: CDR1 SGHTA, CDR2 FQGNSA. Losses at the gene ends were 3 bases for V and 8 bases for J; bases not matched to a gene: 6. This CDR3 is CASSFGTSGVKQYF. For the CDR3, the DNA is TGTGCCAGCAGCTTTGGGACTAGCGGTGTAAAGCAGTACTTC.

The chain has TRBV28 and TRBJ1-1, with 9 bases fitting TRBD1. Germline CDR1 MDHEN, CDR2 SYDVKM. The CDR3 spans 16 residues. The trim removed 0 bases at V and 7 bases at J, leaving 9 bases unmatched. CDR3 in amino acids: CASSLWGQGEDGEAFF. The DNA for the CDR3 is TGTGCCAGCAGTTTATGGGGACAGGGCGAGGACGGTGAAGCTTTCTTT.

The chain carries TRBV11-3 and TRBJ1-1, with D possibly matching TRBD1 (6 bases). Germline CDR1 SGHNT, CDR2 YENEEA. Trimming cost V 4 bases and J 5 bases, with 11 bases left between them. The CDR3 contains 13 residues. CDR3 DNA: TGTGCCAGCAGCTCAGGGGTTTATACTGAAGCTTTCTTT. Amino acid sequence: CASSSGVYTEAFF.

The CDR3 region has the DNA TGTGCCAGCAGTTACGAGGGGGTATCTGGAAACACCATATATTTT. It specifies CASSYEGVSGNTIYF. The chain is built from TRBV6-5 and TRBJ1-3; weak D call: TRBD1 (6 bases). This CDR3 is 15 amino acids long. Germline CDR1 and CDR2: MNHEY and SVGAGI. With 2 bases removed from V and 1 base from J, the gap between germline ends came to 9 bases.

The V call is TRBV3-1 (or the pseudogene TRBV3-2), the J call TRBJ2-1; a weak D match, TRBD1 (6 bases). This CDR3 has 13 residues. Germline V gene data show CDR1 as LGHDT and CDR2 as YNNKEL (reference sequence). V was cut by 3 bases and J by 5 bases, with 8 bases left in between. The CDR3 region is CASSHGQNNEQFF. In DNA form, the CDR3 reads TGTGCCAGCAGCCATGGACAGAACAATGAGCAGTTCTTC.

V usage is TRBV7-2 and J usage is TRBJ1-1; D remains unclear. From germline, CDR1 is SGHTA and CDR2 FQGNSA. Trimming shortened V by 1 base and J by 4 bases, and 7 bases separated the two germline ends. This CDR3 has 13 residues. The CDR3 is CASSLGLSTEAFF. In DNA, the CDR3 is TGTGCCAGCAGCTTAGGTCTCAGCACTGAAGCTTTCTTT.

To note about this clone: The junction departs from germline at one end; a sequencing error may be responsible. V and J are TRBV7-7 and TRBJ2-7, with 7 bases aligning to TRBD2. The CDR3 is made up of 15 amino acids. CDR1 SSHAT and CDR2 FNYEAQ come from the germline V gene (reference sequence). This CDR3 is CASSLAGDNSYEQYF. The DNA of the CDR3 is TGTGCTAGCAGCTTAGCGGGCGACAACTCCTACGAGCAGTACTTC.

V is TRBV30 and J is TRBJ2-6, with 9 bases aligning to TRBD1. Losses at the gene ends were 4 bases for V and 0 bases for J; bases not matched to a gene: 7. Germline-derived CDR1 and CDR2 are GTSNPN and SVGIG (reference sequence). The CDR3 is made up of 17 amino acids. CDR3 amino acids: CAWKRDRVSSGANVLTF. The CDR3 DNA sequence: TGTGCCTGGAAGAGGGACAGGGTCTCCTCTGGGGCCAACGTCCTGACTTTC.